Each of the 21 T cell receptor beta chains below was sequenced from the same sample in a study of high-grade serous ovarian cancer treatment subgroups. Tumor samples were obtained before definitive surgery or chemotherapy. The repertoire was sequenced with immunoSEQ multiplex PCR; TCRdb's copy has only in-frame clones and lacks some. The top ten hold approximately 8.2% of the sample, which has roughly 2,700 clones, 82% seen once. The sample comprised tumor tissue. These receptors were collected from a human donor with high-grade serous ovarian cancer.

The chain uses TRBV5-4 and TRBJ2-3, with 14 bases identical to TRBD2. The CDR3 has 18 amino acids. Losses at the gene ends were 4 bases for V and 1 base for J; bases not matched to a gene: 8. Germline V gene lookup returns CDR1 SGHNT and CDR2 YYREEE (reference sequence). CDR3 residues: CASSRWTSGRQGTDTQYF. In DNA, the CDR3 is TGTGCCAGCAGCCGTTGGACTAGCGGGAGGCAAGGCACAGATACGCAGTATTTT. Using reference TRBV5-4 and TRBJ2-3 for the parts outside the CDR3, the full variable domain is ETGVTQSPTHLIKTRGQQVTLRCSSQSGHNTVSWYQQALGQGPQFIFQYYREEENGRGNFPPRFSGLQFPNYSSELNVNALELDDSALYLCASSRWTSGRQGTDTQYFGPGTRLTVL.

The chain employs TRBV5-4 and TRBJ2-7; 10 positions agree with TRBD1. Germline V gene sequence: CDR1 SGHNT, CDR2 YYREEE (reference sequence). The ends lost 4 bases at V and 7 bases at J; junction bases unmatched: 5. The CDR3 length is 13 residues. CDR3 in DNA: TGTGCCAGCAGCGGGGACAGGGGAAGGGAGCAGTACTTC. As protein: CASSGDRGREQYF. The full variable domain, in which reference TRBV5-4 and TRBJ2-7 provide the parts outside the CDR3, is ETGVTQSPTHLIKTRGQQVTLRCSSQSGHNTVSWYQQALGQGPQFIFQYYREEENGRGNFPPRFSGLQFPNYSSELNVNALELDDSALYLCASSGDRGREQYFGPGTRLTVT.

Relative to its sample, this clone is large. This chain joins TRBV25-1 and TRBJ2-1, with 9 bases identical to TRBD2. CDR3 length: 14 amino acids. CDR1 and CDR2 from the germline V gene are MGHDK and SYGVNS. Trimming cost V 4 bases and J 7 bases; bases outside gene matches: 5. CDR3 amino acids: CASSVPTSGNEQFF. DNA of the CDR3: TGTGCCAGCAGTGTGCCGACTAGCGGAAATGAGCAGTTCTTC.

The rearrangement joins TRBV7-9 to TRBJ2-7, with TRBD2 matching over 7 bases. Trimming took 1 base from V and 1 from J; bases not matched to a gene: 4. Germline CDR1 and CDR2: SEHNR and FQNEAQ (reference sequence). The length of the CDR3 is 15 residues. The DNA of the CDR3 is TGTGCCAGCAGCTTAGTCACGGGAGGTTCCTACGAGCAGTACTTC. It translates to CASSLVTGGSYEQYF.

The chain carries TRBV7-9 and TRBJ1-1; 8 bases map to TRBD1. V gave up 4 bases and J gave up 5 bases; unmatched junction bases: 12. Germline V CDR1 and CDR2: SEHNR, FQNEAQ (reference sequence). This CDR3 comprises 16 residues. The CDR3: CASSSALQGVTTEAFF. The CDR3 region has the DNA TGTGCCAGCAGCTCCGCACTACAGGGGGTCACGACTGAAGCTTTCTTT.

This chain connects TRBV28 to TRBJ2-1; TRBD2 matches 8 bases. CDR3 length: 15 amino acids. Germline CDR1 is MDHEN and CDR2 is SYDVKM. Germline trimming cut 3 bases from V and 2 bases from J; bases unmatched to any gene: 3. In DNA form, the CDR3 reads TGTGCCAGCAGTTTCCGGGGGGGCCCCTACAATGAGCAGTTCTTC. As protein: CASSFRGGPYNEQFF.

The rearrangement uses TRBV19 and TRBJ2-3; 11 bases fit TRBD1. V was pared by 4 bases and J by 4 bases, with 4 bases of the junction left unmatched. There are 15 residues in the CDR3. Germline V lookup: CDR1 LNHDA, CDR2 SQIVND (reference sequence). The CDR3 here is CASSRTGGRADTQYF. CDR3 in DNA: TGTGCCAGTAGTAGGACAGGGGGCCGTGCAGATACGCAGTATTTT.

The rearrangement uses TRBV6-5 and TRBJ1-2; D may be TRBD1 (5 bases). Germline CDR1 and CDR2: MNHEY and SVGAGI. V lost 0 bases, J lost 6 bases, and 11 bases lay in between. The CDR3 is 14 residues long. The CDR3 DNA reads TGTGCCAGCAGTTACTCACGGGGCCCGCATGGCTACACCTTC. Its translation: CASSYSRGPHGYTF.

The gene calls are TRBV10-1 and TRBJ2-5; no definite D call. Per germline, CDR1 WNHNN and CDR2 SYGVQD (reference sequence). This CDR3 has 13 amino acids. Trimming stripped 0 bases from V and 5 bases from J, with 7 bases between. CDR3 in amino acids: CASSESLWETQYF. In nucleotides, the CDR3 is TGCGCCAGCAGTGAGTCCCTATGGGAGACCCAGTACTTC.

V and J are TRBV19 and TRBJ2-1; tentative D call: TRBD2 (5 bases). CDR3 length: 17 residues. Germline V gene sequence: CDR1 LNHDA, CDR2 SQIVND (reference sequence). Trimming took off 1 base at V and 2 bases at J, with 15 bases between the two ends. DNA for the CDR3: TGTGCCAGTAGTATAGTGGCCCCGGGGTCCCCCTACAATGAGCAGTTCTTC. Translating it yields CASSIVAPGSPYNEQFF.

The CDR3 sequence: CASSLSKSTEAFF. The CDR3 DNA is TGTGCCAGCAGTTTATCGAAGAGTACTGAAGCTTTCTTT. The rearrangement uses TRBV27 and TRBJ1-1; D unclear. The CDR3 totals 13 residues. The V gene lost 0 bases and the J gene lost 5 bases, with 7 bases spanning the gap. The germline gives CDR1 MNHEY, CDR2 SMNVEV (reference sequence).

The chain carries TRBV5-1 and TRBJ1-4; 10 nucleotides line up with TRBD1. Germline values: CDR1 SGHRS, CDR2 YFSETQ. CDR3 length: 15 amino acids. V shed 0 bases, J shed 6 bases, and the junction held 2 bases outside the gene matches. CDR3 DNA: TGCGCCAGCAGCTTGGCCGGGACAGGGGATGAAAAACTGTTTTTT. Protein product: CASSLAGTGDEKLFF.

This chain joins TRBV19 and TRBJ1-2; no clear D gene. CDR3 length: 15 amino acids. Trimming removed 5 bases from V and 2 bases from J, with 15 bases in between. Germline CDR1 and CDR2: LNHDA and SQIVND (reference sequence). The CDR3 loop is CASSLDAVTNYGYTF. For the CDR3, the DNA is TGTGCCAGTAGTCTGGACGCAGTGACCAACTATGGCTACACCTTC.

The chain carries TRBV27 and TRBJ2-1; D remains ambiguous. CDR3 size: 14 residues. Trimming stripped 3 bases from V and 1 base from J, with 7 bases between. Germline CDR1 is MNHEY and CDR2 is SMNVEV (reference sequence). CDR3 nucleotides: TGTGCCAGCAGTTTCAGTTATTCCTACAATGAGCAGTTCTTC. Translation gives CASSFSYSYNEQFF.

The V call is TRBV19, the J call TRBJ1-4; no firm D call. The CDR3 totals 13 residues. Germline lookup yields CDR1 LNHDA and CDR2 SQIVND (reference sequence). Trimming left V 5 bases short and J 5 bases short, with 9 bases between. In DNA form, the CDR3 reads TGTGCCAGTAGTGGGCAGTCAAATGAAAAACTGTTTTTT. It is translated as CASSGQSNEKLFF.

Regarding this clone: This CDR3 is also generated by other DNA sequences in the sample. The chain employs TRBV9 and TRBJ2-7, with D possibly called TRBD1 or TRBD2 (6 bases each). Trimming cost V 0 bases and J 2 bases, with 9 bases left between them. Germline CDR1 and CDR2: SGDLS and YYNGEE. The CDR3 length is 14 residues. The CDR3 DNA sequence: TGTGCCAGCAGCGTAGCGGGGGCGCCCTACGAGCAGTACTTC. It translates to CASSVAGAPYEQYF.

In this sample, this clone turned up once. The rearrangement links TRBV5-6 to TRBJ1-4, with 12 positions matching TRBD1. J was trimmed by 8 bases and V by 2 bases; bases with no gene match: 4. The CDR3 consists of 15 residues. Looked up from germline, CDR1 is SGHDT and CDR2 is YYEEEE. The CDR3 region has the DNA TGTGCCAGCAGCTTCCCCGGGACAGGGGGCGAAAAACTGTTTTTT. It yields the protein CASSFPGTGGEKLFF.

The rearrangement uses TRBV2 and TRBJ1-5; D gene ambiguous. From germline, CDR1 is SNHLY and CDR2 FYNNEI. The CDR3 sequence is 17 residues long. The V end lost 8 bases, the J end lost 0 bases, and 20 bases lay between the germline ends. The CDR3 protein is CASGSGEPLYSNQPQHF. CDR3 sequence (DNA): TGTGCCAGCGGGTCTGGAGAACCCCTTTATAGCAATCAGCCCCAGCATTTT.

The chain combines TRBV29-1 with TRBJ1-2; 8 positions agree with TRBD1. The J segment lost 8 bases and the V segment lost 7 bases, leaving 15 bases of the junction unmatched. Germline CDR1 is SQVTM and CDR2 is ANQGSEA. The CDR3 sequence is 14 residues long. The CDR3 reads CSETEPDRGGGYTF. Here the CDR3 DNA reads TGCAGCGAAACTGAACCCGACAGGGGCGGGGGCTACACCTTC.

The rearrangement links TRBV15 to TRBJ2-1, with TRBD2 matching 10 bases. J lost 0 bases, V lost 7 bases, and 6 bases had no gene match. The CDR3 sequence is 16 residues long. Germline V CDR1 and CDR2: LNHNV, YYDKDF (reference sequence). For the CDR3, the DNA is TGTGCCACCACCCCTAGCGGGAGAGGCTCCTACAATGAGCAGTTCTTC. The encoded protein is CATTPSGRGSYNEQFF.

The chain carries TRBV5-1 and TRBJ2-2, with 12 bases lining up with TRBD1. The J segment lost 0 bases and the V segment lost 0 bases, leaving 3 bases of the junction unmatched. This CDR3 comprises 18 residues. Germline CDR1 is SGHRS and CDR2 is YFSETQ. CDR3 in amino acids: CASSLAGQGAANTGELFF. The CDR3 region has the DNA TGCGCCAGCAGCTTGGCGGGACAGGGGGCCGCGAACACCGGGGAGCTGTTTTTT.